Given below is one TCR beta chain in context. These data come from a study of blood T cell repertoires in COVID-19. Study-wide context: The origin of the acute and convalescent COVID-19 samples was the United States, Italy and Spain. PBMCs, B-cell-depleted T cells, or T cells were the source of the cDNA or gDNA that made up the material.

V was pared by 1 base and J by 5 bases, with 14 bases between. Germline V gene data show CDR1 as SGHNT and CDR2 as YENEEA. This CDR3 is built from 15 residues. Source study methods: Scientists estimated how many nucleated cells there were by amplifying reference gene primers. Libraries were prepared by immunoSEQ multiplex PCR; TCRdb keeps only in-frame clonotypes and omits some of them. The V and J calls and clone size come from that table; D and trimming were worked out from the DNA. The sample records around 320,000 clones, 90% being singletons. Participants were aged about 18 to 95 years, lived in 20 to 25 US areas, and enrolled virtually.

The chain links TRBV11-3 to TRBJ1-1; D perhaps matches TRBD1 (5 bases). The sequence was collected from a woman aged 18-29 years with acute COVID-19. The material sequenced was PBMCs or T cells enriched from blood (not recorded which). CDR3 nucleotide sequence: TGTGCCAGCAGCTTAGCCGACAGAGGTCGGACTGAAGCTTTCTTT. This gives the protein CASSLADRGRTEAFF. Full variable domain (rest looked up from reference TRBV11-3 and TRBJ1-1): EAGVVQSPRYKIIEKKQPVAFWCNPISGHNTLYWYLQNLGQGPELLIRYENEEAVDDSQLPKDRFSAERLKGVDSTLKIQPAELGDSAVYLCASSLADRGRTEAFFGQGTRLTVV.